This T cell receptor beta chain was recovered during a study of CD8 T cells in ankylosing spondylitis. General study findings and limits: Characteristic, it appeared, of ankylosing spondylitis blood was a TCR beta motif of eight highly homologous variants. Reportedly, disease-linked clones are significantly enriched in ankylosing spondylitis patients' matched synovial fluid. Peripheral blood held disease-linked clones only at relatively low frequency, and these were CD8+.

Libraries for TCR beta were made by quantitative 5'-RACE with molecular barcodes. TCRdb called the 5' RACE reads again in MiXCR, with one record for every CDR3 protein. This sample has about 240,000 distinct CDR3 sequences, with 9.5% to 12% found just once. Germline CDR1 MNHNS, CDR2 SASEGT. The V and J ends lost 0 bases and 6 bases respectively, with 4 bases between them. The CDR3 loop spans 12 amino acids. Comments on this clonotype: Its antigen remains unidentified.

The origin of this receptor is a male donor with ankylosing spondylitis or in good health (not recorded which). This chain uses TRBV6-1 with TRBJ2-3; D unclear. What was sequenced was blood, either unsorted or a sorted T cell fraction (not recorded which). This CDR3 reads CASSEALDTQYF. CDR3 coding DNA: TGTGCCAGCAGTGAAGCGCTTGATACGCAGTATTTT.